One and the same sample provided the 5 T cell receptor beta chains below, sequenced in a study of CD8+ T cells in alopecia areata. The authors extracted RNA and reverse transcribed it into cDNA as the sequencing template. Only in-frame clones appear in the TCRdb table, and some are missing; sequencing was by immunoSEQ multiplex PCR. The sample records fewer than 40,000 clones, 45% to 65% being singletons. CD25+CD127- cells were obtained by sorting CD4+ cells, for about 5 patients. Sequenced: CD4+ Tregs sorted from blood. All receptors come from a human donor with alopecia areata.

This clone has only one observation. This chain connects TRBV5-1 to TRBJ2-1; D remains unclear. Germline loops: CDR1 SGHRS, CDR2 YFSETQ. This CDR3 spans 14 amino acids. Trimming shortened V by 0 bases and J by 4 bases, and 8 bases separated the two germline ends. The CDR3 DNA follows: TGCGCCAGCAGCTTGGCGCAGCTTTACAATGAGCAGTTCTTC. This codes for CASSLAQLYNEQFF.

A few counts support this clone. The chain is built from TRBV11-2 and TRBJ2-3; D uncertain. Germline CDR1 reads SGHAT; CDR2 reads FQNNGV. V was trimmed by 6 bases and J by 0 bases, leaving 10 bases between them. The CDR3 contains 14 residues. In DNA form, the CDR3 reads TGTGCCAGCAGACTCCCCCGTAGCACAGATACGCAGTATTTT. It yields the protein CASRLPRSTDTQYF.

DNA for the CDR3: TGCAGCGTCGCCTTACAGGGTCGGAGTGGGCAGTTCTTC. It codes for CSVALQGRSGQFF. The chain is built from TRBV29-1 and TRBJ2-1; tentative D call: TRBD1 (6 bases). Trimming removed 6 bases at V and 12 bases at J, with 21 bases between. Germline V gene lookup returns CDR1 SQVTM and CDR2 ANQGSEA. CDR3 size: 13 residues.

V usage is TRBV4-1 and J usage is TRBJ2-7; 7 bases fit TRBD2. This CDR3 is 15 amino acids long. The ends lost 0 bases at V and 0 bases at J; junction bases unmatched: 2. Germline CDR1 reads MGHRA; CDR2 reads YSYEKL. DNA for the CDR3: TGCGCCAGCAGCCAAGATGCGGGGGTCTCCTACGAGCAGTACTTC. This gives the protein CASSQDAGVSYEQYF.

The chain carries TRBV28 and TRBJ2-7, with 15 nucleotides matching TRBD2. Trimming cost V 6 bases and J 4 bases; bases outside gene matches: 4. The CDR3 has 15 amino acids. Germline V gene sequence: CDR1 MDHEN, CDR2 SYDVKM. The chain's CDR3 is CASSGLAGGRYEQYF. The CDR3 nucleotides read TGTGCCAGCAGCGGACTAGCGGGAGGGCGGTACGAGCAGTACTTC.